This TCR beta chain was retrieved from a study of T cell repertoires in cytomegalovirus infection. TCRdb itself ran the reads through MiXCR, one entry per CDR3 protein. The table includes 100,000 to 120,000 distinct CDR3 sequences, 30% detected once. Between the trimmed V and J ends, which lost 3 bases and 7 bases, there was a span of 15 bases. Germline V gene data show CDR1 as SGHVS and CDR2 as FQNEAQ. The CDR3 covers 15 residues. This clonotype was seen a handful of times. Its antigen is undetermined. The sequence was obtained from a human donor in good health (CMV status not recorded). Some clones in this sample may be carry-over from other donors' samples. This chain connects TRBV7-8 to TRBJ1-4; TRBD1 might be the D (5 bases). Here the sequenced sample was CD8+ T cells from cultured PBMCs, taken from culture after CMV antigen stimulation. The CDR3 spells CASSLFRDGSEKLFF. CDR3 DNA sequence: TGTGCCAGCAGCTTGTTCCGGGACGGAAGTGAAAAACTGTTTTTT.